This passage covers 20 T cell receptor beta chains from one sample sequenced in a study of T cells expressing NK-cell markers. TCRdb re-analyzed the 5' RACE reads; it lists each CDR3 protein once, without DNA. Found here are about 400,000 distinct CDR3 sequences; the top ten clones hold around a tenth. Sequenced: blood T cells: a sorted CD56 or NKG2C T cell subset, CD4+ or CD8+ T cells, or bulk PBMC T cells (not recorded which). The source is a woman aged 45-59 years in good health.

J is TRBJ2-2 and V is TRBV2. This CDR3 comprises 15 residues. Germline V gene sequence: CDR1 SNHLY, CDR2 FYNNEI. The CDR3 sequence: CASDTVLANTGELFF.

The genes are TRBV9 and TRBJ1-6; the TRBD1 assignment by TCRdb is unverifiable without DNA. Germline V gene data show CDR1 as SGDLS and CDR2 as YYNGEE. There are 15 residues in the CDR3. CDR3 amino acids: CASSGVRGIGSPLHF.

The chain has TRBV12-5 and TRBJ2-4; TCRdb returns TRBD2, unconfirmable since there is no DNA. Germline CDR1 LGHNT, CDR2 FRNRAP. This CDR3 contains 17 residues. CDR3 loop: CASGLVLKGGGENIQYF. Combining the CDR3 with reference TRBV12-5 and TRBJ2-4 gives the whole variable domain DARVTQTPRHKVTEMGQEVTMRCQPILGHNTVFWYRQTMMQGLELLAYFRNRAPLDDSGMPKDRFSAEMPDATLATLKIQPSEPRDSAVYFCASGLVLKGGGENIQYFGAGTRLSVL.

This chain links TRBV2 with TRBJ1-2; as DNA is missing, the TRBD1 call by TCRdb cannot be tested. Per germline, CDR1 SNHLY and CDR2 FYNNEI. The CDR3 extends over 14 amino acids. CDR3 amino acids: CASSEADRNYGYTF.

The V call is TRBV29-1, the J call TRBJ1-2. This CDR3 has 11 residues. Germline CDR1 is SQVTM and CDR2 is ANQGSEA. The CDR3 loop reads CSVDDIYGYTF.

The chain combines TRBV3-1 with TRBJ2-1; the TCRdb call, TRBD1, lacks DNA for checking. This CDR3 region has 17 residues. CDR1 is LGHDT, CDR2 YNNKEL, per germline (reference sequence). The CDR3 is CASSQDPVAAGWNEQFF.

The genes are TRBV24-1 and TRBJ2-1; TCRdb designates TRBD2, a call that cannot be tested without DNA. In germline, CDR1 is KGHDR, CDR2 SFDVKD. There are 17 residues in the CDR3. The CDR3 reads CATSDQGTSGAYNEQFF.

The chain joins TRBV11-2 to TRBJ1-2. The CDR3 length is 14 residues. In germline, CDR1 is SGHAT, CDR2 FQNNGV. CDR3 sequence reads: CASSLDRISEGYTF.

The CDR3 loop reads CASSLPGESTDTQYF. This chain joins TRBV5-6 and TRBJ2-3. CDR1 and CDR2 from the germline V gene are SGHDT and YYEEEE. The CDR3 sequence is 15 residues long.

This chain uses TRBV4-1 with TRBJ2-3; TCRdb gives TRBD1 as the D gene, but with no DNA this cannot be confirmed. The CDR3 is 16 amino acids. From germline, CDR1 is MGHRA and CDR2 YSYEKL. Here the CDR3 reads CASSQDHQGVTDTQYF.

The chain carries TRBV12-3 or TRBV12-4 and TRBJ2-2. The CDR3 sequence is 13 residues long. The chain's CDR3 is CASKRLNTGELFF.

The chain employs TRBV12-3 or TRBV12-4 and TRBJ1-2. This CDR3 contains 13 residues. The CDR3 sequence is CASSTTPNYGYTF.

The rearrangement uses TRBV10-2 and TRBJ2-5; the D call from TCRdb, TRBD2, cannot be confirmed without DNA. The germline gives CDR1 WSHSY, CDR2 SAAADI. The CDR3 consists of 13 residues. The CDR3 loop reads CASTGTSGETQYF.

The CDR3 region is CASSFSTGALTDTQYF. The rearrangement uses TRBV5-1 and TRBJ2-3; as DNA is missing, the TRBD2 call by TCRdb cannot be tested. The germline gives CDR1 SGHRS, CDR2 YFSETQ. The length of the CDR3 is 16 residues.

The CDR3 region is CASGSGGSGNEQFF. This sequence joins TRBV12-3 or TRBV12-4 and TRBJ2-1; absent DNA, TCRdb's TRBD2 call cannot be checked. The CDR3 is 14 amino acids.

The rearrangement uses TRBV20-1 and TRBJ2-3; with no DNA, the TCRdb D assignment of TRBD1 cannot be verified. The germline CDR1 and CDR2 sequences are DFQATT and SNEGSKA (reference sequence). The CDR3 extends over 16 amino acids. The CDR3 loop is CSATLRQAVGTDTQYF.

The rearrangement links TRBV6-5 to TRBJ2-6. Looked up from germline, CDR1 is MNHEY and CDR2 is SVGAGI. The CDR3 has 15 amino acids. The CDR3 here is CAVTGLSSGANVLTF.

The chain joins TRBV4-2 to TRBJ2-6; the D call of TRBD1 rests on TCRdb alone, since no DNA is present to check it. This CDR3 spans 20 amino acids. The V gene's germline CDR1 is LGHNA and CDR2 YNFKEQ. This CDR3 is CASSQNLPGQGAGGANVLTF.

CDR3 sequence reads: CATSDYKGTDTQYF. The chain has TRBV24-1 and TRBJ2-3; without DNA, the TCRdb call of TRBD1 cannot be checked. CDR3 size: 14 residues. Germline CDR1 is KGHDR and CDR2 is SFDVKD.

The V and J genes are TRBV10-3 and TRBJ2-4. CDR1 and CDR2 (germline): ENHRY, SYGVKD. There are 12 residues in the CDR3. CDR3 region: CAISWDKNIQYF.